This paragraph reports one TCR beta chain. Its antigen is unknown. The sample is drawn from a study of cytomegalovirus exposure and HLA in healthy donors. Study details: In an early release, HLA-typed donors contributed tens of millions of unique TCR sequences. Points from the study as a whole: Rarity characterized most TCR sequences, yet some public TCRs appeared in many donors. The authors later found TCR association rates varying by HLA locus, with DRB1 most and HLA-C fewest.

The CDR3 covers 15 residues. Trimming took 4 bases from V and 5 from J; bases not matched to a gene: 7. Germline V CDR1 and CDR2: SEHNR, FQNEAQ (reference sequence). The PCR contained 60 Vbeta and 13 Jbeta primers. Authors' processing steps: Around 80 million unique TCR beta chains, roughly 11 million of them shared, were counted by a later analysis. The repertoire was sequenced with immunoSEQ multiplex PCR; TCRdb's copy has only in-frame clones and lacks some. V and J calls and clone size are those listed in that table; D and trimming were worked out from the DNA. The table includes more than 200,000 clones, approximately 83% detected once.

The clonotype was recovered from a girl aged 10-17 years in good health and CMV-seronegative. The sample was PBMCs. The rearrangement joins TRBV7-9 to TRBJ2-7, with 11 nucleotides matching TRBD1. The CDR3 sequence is CASSSGQGALHEQYF. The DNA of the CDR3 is TGTGCCAGCAGCTCCGGACAGGGGGCTCTCCACGAGCAGTACTTC.